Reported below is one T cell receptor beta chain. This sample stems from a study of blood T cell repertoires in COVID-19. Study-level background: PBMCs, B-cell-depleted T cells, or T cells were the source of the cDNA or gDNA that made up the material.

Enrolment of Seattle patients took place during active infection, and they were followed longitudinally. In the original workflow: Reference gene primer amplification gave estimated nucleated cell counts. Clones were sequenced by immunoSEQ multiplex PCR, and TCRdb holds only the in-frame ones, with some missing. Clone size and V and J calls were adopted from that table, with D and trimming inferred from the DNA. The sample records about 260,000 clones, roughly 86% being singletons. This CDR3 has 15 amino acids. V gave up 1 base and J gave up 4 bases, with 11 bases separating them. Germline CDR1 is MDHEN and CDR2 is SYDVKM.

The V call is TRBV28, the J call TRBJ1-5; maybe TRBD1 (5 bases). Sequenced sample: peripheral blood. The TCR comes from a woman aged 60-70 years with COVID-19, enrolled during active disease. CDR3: CASSLSRQKNQPQHF. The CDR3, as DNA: TGTGCCAGCAGTTTATCCCGACAGAAAAATCAGCCCCAGCATTTT. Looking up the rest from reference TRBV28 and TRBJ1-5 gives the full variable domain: DVKVTQSSRYLVKRTGEKVFLECVQDMDHENMFWYRQDPGLGLRLIYFSYDVKMKEKGDIPEGYSVSREKKERFSLILESASTNQTSMYLCASSLSRQKNQPQHFGDGTRLSIL.